These 7 T cell receptor beta chains were sequenced from one sample in a study of spatial heterogeneity in lung cancer (dated by TCRdb to about 2019). Points the paper makes about the study in general: A correlation was observed between the number of expanded intratumoral alpha and beta TCRs and the tumor nonsynonymous mutation count.

These receptors are not linked to any known antigen. The time point label here, explained by the study, means: sample taken at primary tumor resection. Preparation of the library involved 5' RACE. Sequencing was performed on a NextSeq 500. In-frame beta chains were kept once TCRdb had trimmed the public reads at Q25 with fastp and called clones with MiXCR. Duplicate CDR3 protein sequences are folded into a single record with the most common DNA and genes. This sample comprises about 10,000 distinct CDR3 sequences, around 6.3% of them detected only once. The top ten clones comprise roughly 9.1% of the sample. The sequencing here drew on lung tumor tissue, taken at surgery. The receptors were sampled from a male donor with early-stage non-small cell lung cancer.

This clonotype showed up many times. A library prepared for alpha chains yielded this beta chain as an off-target read; its size is of little meaning. The genes are TRBV7-6 and TRBJ2-5, with 9 bases aligning to TRBD1. This CDR3 has 16 amino acids. CDR1 is SGHVS, CDR2 FNYEAQ, per germline. V shed 2 bases and J 2 bases; nucleotides not matched to a gene: 6. The CDR3 is CASSLTGQGTQETQYF. CDR3 coding DNA: TGTGCCAGCAGCTTAACGGGACAGGGCACTCAAGAGACCCAGTACTTC.

This clonotype was detected many times. This beta chain is an off-target read within a library intended for alpha chains, so its frequency means little. The J gene is TRBJ1-1, the V gene TRBV28, with no clear D. V gave up 10 bases and J gave up 4 bases, with 16 bases separating them. This CDR3 is built from 13 residues. In germline, CDR1 is MDHEN, CDR2 SYDVKM. CDR3 nucleotides: TGTGCCATCCATCCGGGTGGTTTCACTGAAGCTTTCTTT. Translation: CAIHPGGFTEAFF.

This clonotype is labeled as hyperexpanded. This beta chain appears as a stray read in a library generated for alpha chains; its size is not informative. This chain joins TRBV5-5 and TRBJ2-1; D perhaps matches TRBD2 (5 bases). Germline V gene sequence: CDR1 SGHKS, CDR2 YYEKEE (reference sequence). The CDR3 is 15 amino acids. Deletions cut 0 bases from V and 7 bases from J, with 14 bases between. CDR3 region: CASSLVAGASNEQFF. DNA for the CDR3: TGTGCCAGCAGCTTGGTTGCGGGTGCGTCGAATGAGCAGTTCTTC.

This clonotype was found many times. This beta chain lies outside the target of a library built for alpha chains; its clone size means little. In DNA, the CDR3 is TGTGCCACCAGCAGAGATCAAGGACAGGGTGGCTACACCTTC. Protein sequence: CATSRDQGQGGYTF. V is TRBV15 and J is TRBJ1-2, with 8 bases lining up with TRBD1. With 0 bases clipped from V and 7 bases from J, the junction kept 4 bases outside the gene matches. Germline loops: CDR1 LNHNV, CDR2 YYDKDF (reference sequence). This CDR3 region has 14 residues.

This clonotype is labeled medium-sized (0.01 to 0.1%). A library made for alpha chains picked up this beta chain off target, so its size means little. This rearrangement joins TRBV5-1 to TRBJ2-5; TRBD1 aligns across 9 bases. CDR3 length equals 16 residues. CDR1 and CDR2 (germline): SGHRS, YFSETQ. The V segment lost 3 bases and the J segment 4 bases; nucleotides outside the gene matches: 10. The DNA for the CDR3 is TGCGCCAGCAGCTCGCCGGGACAGGGTACCCGAGAGACCCAGTACTTC. Protein sequence: CASSSPGQGTRETQYF. The full variable domain, completed using reference TRBV5-1 and TRBJ2-5, is KAGVTQTPRYLIKTRGQQVTLSCSPISGHRSVSWYQQTPGQGLQFLFEYFSETQRNKGNFPGRFSGRQFSNSRSEMNVSTLELGDSALYLCASSSPGQGTRETQYFGPGTRLLVL.

This clonotype has a count of ten or more. Because the library targeted alpha chains, this beta chain is an off-target read whose size means little. The gene calls are TRBV6-1 and TRBJ1-5; TRBD1 matches at 7 bases. The CDR3 has 13 amino acids. Looked up from germline, CDR1 is MNHNS and CDR2 is SASEGT. V lost 6 bases, J lost 5 bases, and 4 bases stayed unmatched. CDR3 amino acids: CASSRDSDQPQHF. The CDR3 DNA follows: TGTGCCAGCAGCCGGGACAGCGATCAGCCCCAGCATTTT.

In its sample, this clonotype was seen many times. This beta chain is a stray read from a library made for alpha chains; its abundance is not meaningful. The rearrangement joins TRBV2 to TRBJ2-3, with D perhaps matching TRBD1 or TRBD2 (5 bases each). Germline V gives CDR1 SNHLY, CDR2 FYNNEI. Trimming stripped 6 bases from V and 8 bases from J, with 24 bases between. The CDR3 contains 16 residues. CDR3 residues: CASSRDQGWGEGTQYF. CDR3 nucleotide sequence: TGTGCCAGCAGCCGGGACCAGGGTTGGGGCGAGGGTACGCAGTATTTT. Full variable domain (rest looked up from reference TRBV2 and TRBJ2-3): EPEVTQTPSHQVTQMGQEVILRCVPISNHLYFYWYRQILGQKVEFLVSFYNNEISEKSEIFDDQFSVERPDGSNFTLKIRSTKLEDSAMYFCASSRDQGWGEGTQYFGPGTRLTVL.